This entry lists 9 T cell receptor beta chains sequenced from one sample in a study of blood T cell repertoires in COVID-19. Data came from immunoSEQ multiplex PCR; TCRdb stores just in-frame clones and leaves some out. In the table there are about 140,000 clones, 80% to 85% of which are singletons. Sequencing was performed on peripheral blood. These receptor sequences come from a woman in her sixties with acute or convalescent COVID-19.

The V gene is TRBV18, the J gene TRBJ2-7; D unresolved. V lost 5 bases and J 7 bases, leaving 15 bases between the germline ends. Germline assignment: CDR1 KGHSH and CDR2 LQKENI. The CDR3 loop spans 13 amino acids. The CDR3: CASSEISASEQYF. The CDR3 bases are TGTGCCAGCTCAGAAATTTCCGCGTCGGAGCAGTACTTC.

This clone was recorded at least ten times. V and J are TRBV6-5 and TRBJ1-5, with 7 positions matching TRBD1. The germline gives CDR1 MNHEY, CDR2 SVGAGI. The V segment lost 4 bases and the J segment 7 bases; nucleotides outside the gene matches: 7. The CDR3 runs to 14 residues. The CDR3 coding sequence is TGTGCCAGCAGTTTTGACAGGGTACGCCAGCCCCAGCATTTT. This sequence encodes CASSFDRVRQPQHF.

The rearrangement uses TRBV28 and TRBJ2-2, with 7 positions matching TRBD1. V shed 4 bases and J 6 bases; nucleotides not matched to a gene: 5. The CDR3 consists of 14 residues. Germline assignment: CDR1 MDHEN and CDR2 SYDVKM. The CDR3, as DNA: TGTGCCAGCAGTTCGACAGGGATGGCCGGGGAGCTGTTTTTT. Its translation: CASSSTGMAGELFF.

The chain links TRBV24-1 to TRBJ2-5, with 10 positions matching TRBD1. The CDR3 spans 15 residues. V dropped 3 bases and J dropped 3; count of bases not matched to a gene: 3. Germline CDR1 reads KGHDR; CDR2 reads SFDVKD. CDR3 in amino acids: CATSDPGTGEETQYF. For the CDR3, the DNA is TGTGCCACCAGTGATCCCGGGACAGGGGAAGAGACCCAGTACTTC.

The chain employs TRBV6-6 and TRBJ1-1; maybe TRBD1 (6 bases). V shed 5 bases and J shed 0 bases, with 13 bases lying between them. The CDR3 spans 15 residues. In germline, CDR1 is MNHNY, CDR2 SVGAGI (reference sequence). The CDR3 sequence: CASSDRQVMNTEAFF. The CDR3 nucleotides read TGTGCCAGCAGTGACCGACAGGTCATGAACACTGAAGCTTTCTTT.

This clone was seen more than once but under ten times. V usage is TRBV2 and J usage is TRBJ2-2; the D is unclear. In germline, CDR1 is SNHLY, CDR2 FYNNEI. The CDR3 is 13 residues long. Trimming pared 9 bases from V and 6 bases from J, leaving 14 bases between. Written as DNA, the CDR3 is TGTGCCAGTAACAATGTGGTGGCCGGGGAGCTGTTTTTT. It is translated as CASNNVVAGELFF.

The V call is TRBV4-1, the J call TRBJ1-4; 7 nucleotides line up with TRBD1. CDR3 size: 14 residues. V lost 4 bases and J lost 4; bases outside the gene matches: 3. The germline V gene has CDR1 MGHRA and CDR2 YSYEKL. The CDR3 sequence: CASSRDSLNEKLFF. In nucleotides, the CDR3 is TGCGCCAGCAGCCGGGACAGTCTTAATGAAAAACTGTTTTTT.

The chain recombines TRBV28 with TRBJ2-6; D unresolved. The V gene's germline CDR1 is MDHEN and CDR2 SYDVKM. The CDR3 has 17 residues. Trimming removed 1 base at V and 0 bases at J, with 10 bases between. Written as DNA, the CDR3 is TGTGCCAGCAGTTTATATCTCCTCAGCTCTGGGGCCAACGTCCTGACTTTC. It translates to CASSLYLLSSGANVLTF. Full variable domain (rest looked up from reference TRBV28 and TRBJ2-6): DVKVTQSSRYLVKRTGEKVFLECVQDMDHENMFWYRQDPGLGLRLIYFSYDVKMKEKGDIPEGYSVSREKKERFSLILESASTNQTSMYLCASSLYLLSSGANVLTFGAGSRLTVL.

This CDR3 is CASTHREGNSPLHF. The CDR3 DNA sequence: TGTGCCAGCACCCACAGGGAGGGGAATTCACCCCTCCACTTT. V and J are TRBV6-5 and TRBJ1-6, with D possibly matching TRBD1 (6 bases). V lost 7 bases and J lost 7, with 14 bases in between. The germline CDR1 and CDR2 sequences are MNHEY and SVGAGI. The CDR3 loop spans 14 amino acids.